This T cell receptor beta chain was sequenced in a study of blood T cell repertoires in COVID-19. Study-level background: PBMCs, B-cell-depleted T cells, or T cells were the source of the cDNA or gDNA that made up the material.

The germline V gene has CDR1 WSHSY and CDR2 SAAADI. V lost 5 bases, J lost 7 bases, and 15 bases lay in between. The CDR3 contains 14 residues. In the original processing: How many nucleated cells were present was estimated from reference gene primer amplification. TCRdb's copy holds only in-frame clones and misses some; the assay was immunoSEQ multiplex PCR. The V and J calls and clone size come from that table; D and trimming were worked out from the DNA. The sample contains 200,000 to 250,000 clones, about nine tenths of which appear only once. Sequencing used peripheral blood. The TCR comes from a man aged 60 to 75 who had recovered from COVID-19. This rearrangement joins TRBV10-2 to TRBJ1-5; D may be TRBD1 (6 bases). The CDR3 region has the DNA TGCGCCAGCAGTTTCCGGGAGGGGGGACAGCCCCAGCATTTT. Translation: CASSFREGGQPQHF.